This T cell receptor (beta chain) originates from a study of shared clonotypes between healthy human individuals. Findings and limits, study-wide: Between a handful of donors, naive CD4 clonotypes were shared at a level of about 5%.

The CDR3 extends over 14 amino acids. The V and J ends lost 4 bases and 2 bases, in that order; junction bases with no gene match: 3. Germline loops: CDR1 SGHRS, CDR2 YFSETQ. Authors' methods: Filtering of immunoSEQ junctional sequences could not match full-length read filtering. Sequencing was performed with immunoSEQ multiplex PCR; in TCRdb, only in-frame clones are kept and a portion is missing. D and trimming were read from the DNA, whereas the V and J calls and clone size are those reported in that table. The sample has about 330,000 clones, around two thirds seen once; the top ten hold 9% to 12%. On this clone itself: Its matching antigen is unknown.

The V call is TRBV5-1, the J call TRBJ2-5; 9 bases agree with TRBD1. Specimen: memory CD4+ T cells sorted from blood. Noted subset: CD45RA-negative fraction. This clonotype originated in a young man in good health. The chain's CDR3 is CASSTQGAQETQYF. CDR3 nucleotides: TGCGCCAGCAGCACACAGGGGGCGCAAGAGACCCAGTACTTC.